This T cell receptor (beta chain) was retrieved from a study of blood T cell repertoires in COVID-19. Deletions cut 4 bases from V and 3 bases from J, with 13 bases between. The CDR3 covers 14 residues. The germline V gene encodes CDR1 SGHDT and CDR2 YYEEEE. This clone has only one observation. Profiling relied on immunoSEQ multiplex PCR, and the TCRdb table lists in-frame clones only, not all of them. The table has 40,000 to 65,000 clones, approximately 82% seen once; the top ten hold around 14%. J is TRBJ1-1 and V is TRBV5-6; D gene ambiguous. Sequenced sample: peripheral blood. The receptor was isolated from a human donor in a cohort sampled during active COVID-19. CDR3: CASSGTTGDTEAFF. The CDR3 DNA sequence: TGTGCCAGCAGCGGAACCACCGGGGACACTGAAGCTTTCTTT.